The 30 T cell receptor beta chains presented below share a single source sample, sequenced in a study of regulatory T cells in long-lasting Graves disease. CDR3-region Arm-PCR and iRepertoire HTBI primers produced the TCR beta libraries. TCRdb ran MiXCR on the multiplex PCR reads and lists one entry per CDR3 protein. The sample consists of roughly 610,000 distinct CDR3 sequences, roughly 15% of them appearing once. Time point specified: newly diagnosed GD, antithyroid drugs for less than 3 months. Following extraction of RNA from PBMCs, that RNA was used to make the TCR library. This sample was also put to use in a study of T cells in Graves' hyperthyroidism and ophthalmopathy.

The specimen was peripheral blood mononuclear cells (PBMCs), collected at new diagnosis, from a patient treated with antithyroid drugs. The receptor source for this set is a woman under 40 with Graves disease.

At least ten counts were recorded for this clonotype. The genes are TRBV6-5 and TRBJ2-7; 8 nucleotides match TRBD1. CDR3 length: 16 residues. Germline V gives CDR1 MNHEY, CDR2 SVGAGI. With V trimmed by 2 bases and J by 6 bases, 12 bases remained unmatched. The CDR3 is CASSYAFGTGIGEQYF. The CDR3 DNA reads TGTGCCAGCAGTTACGCCTTCGGGACAGGTATCGGCGAGCAGTACTTC.

A note on this clonotype: Mismatch with germline at one junction end may stem from a read error. V is TRBV7-7 and J is TRBJ1-5; D perhaps matches TRBD1 (5 bases). This CDR3 spans 16 amino acids. Germline assignment: CDR1 SSHAT and CDR2 FNYEAQ (reference sequence). The CDR3 DNA sequence: TGTGCTAGCAGCTTAGGATCAGGGATCCGGTATCAGCCCCAGCATTTT. The encoded protein is CASSLGSGIRYQPQHF.

In its sample, this clonotype was seen a few times. The chain carries TRBV12-3 or TRBV12-4 and TRBJ1-3; D is undetermined. The V and J ends lost 3 bases and 1 base respectively, with 13 bases between them. This CDR3 has 16 amino acids. The CDR3 is CASSFHSGSSGNTIYF. The CDR3 DNA reads TGTGCCAGCAGTTTTCATTCAGGCAGTTCTGGAAACACCATATATTTT.

Ten or more counts support this clonotype. J is TRBJ2-3 and V is TRBV6-1, with D possibly matching TRBD2 (5 bases). The CDR3 covers 17 residues. Germline CDR1 MNHNS, CDR2 SASEGT. Trimming left V 2 bases short and J 0 bases short, with 15 bases between. The CDR3 DNA follows: TGTGCCAGCAGTGAATGGGTTGCGGGTGCTAGCACAGATACGCAGTATTTT. It is translated as CASSEWVAGASTDTQYF.

This clonotype was seen a handful of times. The genes are TRBV10-2 and TRBJ2-5; D may be TRBD1 or TRBD2 (6 bases each). The length of the CDR3 is 15 residues. Germline V gene data show CDR1 as WSHSY and CDR2 as SAAADI. With 8 bases removed from V and 3 bases from J, the gap between germline ends came to 19 bases. CDR3 protein: CASVGGGAGEETQYF. The CDR3 nucleotides are TGCGCCAGCGTAGGTGGCGGGGCAGGGGAAGAGACCCAGTACTTC.

There are a few counts of this clonotype. The V and J genes are TRBV20-1 and TRBJ1-2; D is unclear. V dropped 2 bases and J dropped 9 bases, with 7 bases sitting between them. The germline gives CDR1 DFQATT, CDR2 SNEGSKA (reference sequence). The length of the CDR3 is 10 residues. The CDR3 DNA reads TGCAGTGCTAGACAGTCGAGCTACACCTTC. This codes for CSARQSSYTF.

This rearrangement joins TRBV19 to TRBJ1-5, with TRBD1 matching 7 bases. V shed 8 bases and J 0 bases; nucleotides not matched to a gene: 10. The CDR3 spans 16 residues. Germline V gives CDR1 LNHDA, CDR2 SQIVND (reference sequence). The CDR3 region has the DNA TGTGCCAGTGGGGGCAGGGGGAAGTATAGCAATCAGCCCCAGCATTTT. Translating gives CASGGRGKYSNQPQHF.

With respect to this clonotype: This clone may be a read error of a much larger clone one base away. In this CDR3 the conserved last residue, phenylalanine or tryptophan, is missing, so a read error is likely. The chain uses TRBV28 and TRBJ1-1, with 8 bases that match TRBD1. The CDR3 consists of 12 residues. From germline, CDR1 is MDHEN and CDR2 SYDVKM. The CDR3 is CYTGGGNTEAFL. In DNA form, the CDR3 reads TGTTATACAGGGGGTGGTAACACTGAAGCTTTCCTT.

This clonotype was observed many times. CDR3 sequence (DNA): TGTGCCAGCAGCCGAGGGGCAGATACGCAGTATTTT. It encodes CASSRGADTQYF. The genes are TRBV7-2 and TRBJ2-3; tentatively, D is TRBD1 or TRBD2 (5 bases each). Germline V gives CDR1 SGHTA, CDR2 FQGNSA. Trimming left V 5 bases short and J 4 bases short, with 7 bases between. This CDR3 comprises 12 residues.

In its sample, this clonotype was seen many times. This chain links TRBV28 with TRBJ2-5; D gene unclear. The germline V gene has CDR1 MDHEN and CDR2 SYDVKM. The CDR3 has 15 amino acids. The V gene lost 2 bases and the J gene lost 5 bases, with 15 bases spanning the gap. CDR3 in amino acids: CASSLGRLLRETQYF. The CDR3 nucleotides read TGTGCCAGCAGTTTAGGGCGACTTCTCCGGGAGACCCAGTACTTC.

This clonotype appeared many times. The genes are TRBV28 and TRBJ1-4; D is uncertain. V was pared by 1 base and J by 5 bases, with 5 bases between. Germline CDR1 and CDR2: MDHEN and SYDVKM. The CDR3 sequence is 13 residues long. CDR3 bases: TGTGCCAGCAGTTTATCAGAGAATGAAAAACTGTTTTTT. Protein: CASSLSENEKLFF.

This clonotype was seen a handful of times. The chain recombines TRBV27 with TRBJ1-4; D unclear. V lost 5 bases to trimming and J lost 7 bases, with 11 bases between them. Germline loops: CDR1 MNHEY, CDR2 SMNVEV (reference sequence). The length of the CDR3 is 13 residues. In DNA form, the CDR3 reads TGTGCCAGCAGTCCAAGGGAGGGTGAAAAACTGTTTTTT. Translated, it gives CASSPREGEKLFF.

The sample holds many counts of this clonotype. This chain connects TRBV27 to TRBJ1-3; D call uncertain. CDR1 and CDR2 (germline): MNHEY, SMNVEV (reference sequence). This CDR3 region has 18 residues. V shed 1 base and J shed 0 bases, with 16 bases lying between them. In DNA form, the CDR3 reads TGTGCCAGCAGTTTATTCGGGAGTTCCCAGTTCTCTGGAAACACCATATATTTT. This gives the protein CASSLFGSSQFSGNTIYF.

This clonotype appeared a few times. This chain uses TRBV9 with TRBJ1-4; D is possibly TRBD1 (6 bases). V lost 4 bases and J 7 bases, leaving 14 bases between the germline ends. Germline values: CDR1 SGDLS, CDR2 YYNGEE. CDR3 length: 14 amino acids. This CDR3 reads CASSSRGGSEKLFF. In nucleotides, the CDR3 is TGTGCCAGCAGCTCTCGAGGGGGATCTGAAAAACTGTTTTTT.

J is TRBJ2-6 and V is TRBV6-2 or TRBV6-3, with TRBD1 matching over 11 bases. J lost 2 bases, V lost 6 bases, and 3 bases had no gene match. CDR3 length equals 16 residues. CDR1 and CDR2 (germline): MNHEY, SVGEGT. CDR3 DNA: TGTGCCAGCAGGCCGGGACAGGGGGCTGGGGCCAACGTCCTGACTTTC. This gives the protein CASRPGQGAGANVLTF.

The rearrangement joins TRBV6-1 to TRBJ2-3; TRBD1 agrees at 8 bases. Per the germline V gene, CDR1 is MNHNS and CDR2 is SASEGT. This CDR3 spans 15 amino acids. The ends lost 5 bases at V and 7 bases at J; junction bases unmatched: 11. The CDR3 DNA reads TGTGCCAGCAGTCAAGACAGGGGCACATCAAATACGCAGTATTTT. Protein sequence: CASSQDRGTSNTQYF.

This clonotype was counted a few times. The chain links TRBV29-1 to TRBJ2-3; TRBD2 agrees at 8 bases. J gave up 1 base and V 4 bases, and 4 bases lay outside the gene matches. This CDR3 spans 14 amino acids. CDR1 is SQVTM, CDR2 ANQGSEA, per germline. The CDR3 loop reads CSVAVSGGTDTQYF. In DNA form, the CDR3 reads TGCAGCGTTGCGGTTAGCGGGGGCACAGATACGCAGTATTTT.

This clonotype was counted only a few times. CDR3 bases: TGTGCCAGCAGCCAAGATAACAGACTCGGAAACACCATATATTTT. Residues: CASSQDNRLGNTIYF. The chain combines TRBV3-1 with TRBJ1-3; D gene uncertain. V was clipped by 0 bases and J by 4 bases, with 10 bases between them. The germline CDR1 and CDR2 sequences are LGHDT and YNNKEL (reference sequence). The CDR3 is 15 amino acids.

In this sample, this clonotype turned up a few times. The rearrangement joins TRBV6-1 to TRBJ1-2; D unclear. Germline CDR1 MNHNS, CDR2 SASEGT. V lost 6 bases, J lost 0 bases, and 17 bases lay in between. CDR3 length: 16 residues. CDR3 in DNA: TGTGCCAGCAGGGATGGAGGGAGGGAGCCTAACTATGGCTACACCTTC. Its protein product is CASRDGGREPNYGYTF.

At least ten counts were recorded for this clonotype. The chain's CDR3 is CASSLSAGYEQYF. DNA for the CDR3: TGTGCCAGCAGTTTGTCCGCGGGCTACGAGCAGTACTTC. This chain connects TRBV12-3 or TRBV12-4 to TRBJ2-7; TRBD2 is a possible D gene (5 bases). Trimming took off 3 bases at V and 3 bases at J, with 9 bases between the two ends. The CDR3 loop spans 13 amino acids.

V usage is TRBV12-3 or TRBV12-4 and J usage is TRBJ2-2; TRBD1 matches at 7 bases. Trimming cost V 4 bases and J 5 bases; bases outside gene matches: 10. The CDR3 sequence is 16 residues long. CDR3 nucleotide sequence: TGTGCCAGCAGTTGGAACAGGGGTAGGAGGACCGGGGAGCTGTTTTTT. Its translation is CASSWNRGRRTGELFF.

The chain has TRBV10-2 and TRBJ1-3, with 7 bases aligning to TRBD1. Unmatched junction bases numbered 14, after V lost 6 bases and J lost 0 bases. Per the germline V gene, CDR1 is WSHSY and CDR2 is SAAADI. The CDR3 consists of 18 residues. The CDR3 here is CASRDSIGRDSSGNTIYF. The CDR3, as DNA: TGCGCCAGCAGGGATTCAATTGGGAGGGACAGCTCTGGAAACACCATATATTTT.

This clonotype showed up just a few times. The gene calls are TRBV9 and TRBJ1-6, with TRBD1 as a possible D gene (5 bases). V was pared by 0 bases and J by 7 bases, with 17 bases between. CDR1 and CDR2 (germline): SGDLS, YYNGEE. This CDR3 has 17 residues. This CDR3 reads CASSVGGYQGPNSPLHF. The CDR3 DNA reads as TGTGCCAGCAGCGTAGGAGGATACCAGGGCCCAAATTCACCCCTCCACTTT.

This clonotype was counted at least ten times. The V call is TRBV6-2 or TRBV6-3, the J call TRBJ2-1; D could derive from TRBD1 or TRBD2 (6 bases each). The CDR3 loop spans 13 amino acids. V lost 6 bases, J lost 15 bases, and 21 bases lay in between. Germline-derived CDR1 and CDR2 are MNHEY and SVGEGT. The CDR3 DNA follows: TGTGCCAGCAGACCCCCGGGGGCTACCGGGGTGTTCTTC. Protein: CASRPPGATGVFF.

Concerning this clonotype: A much larger clone lies a single base off, so this may be a read error. In this CDR3 the conserved last residue, phenylalanine or tryptophan, is missing, so a read error is likely. Because the CDR3's place on the DNA is in doubt, the DNA is left out and the CDR3 is given as listed by TCRdb. The genes are TRBV28 and TRBJ2-1. With termini counted, the CDR3 has 12 amino acids. CDR1 is MDHEN, CDR2 SYDVKM, per germline. The CDR3 loop reads CASSRLRLPGFL.

This clonotype was counted many times. The chain recombines TRBV6-5 with TRBJ1-1; the match to TRBD1 covers 8 bases. In germline, CDR1 is MNHEY, CDR2 SVGAGI. The CDR3 totals 15 residues. The J segment lost 6 bases and the V segment lost 0 bases, leaving 6 bases of the junction unmatched. The CDR3 nucleotides read TGTGCCAGCAGTTACTCGGATCAGGGGGCGGCTGAAGCTTTCTTT. This encodes CASSYSDQGAAEAFF.

The chain uses TRBV7-6 and TRBJ2-1; maybe TRBD1 (6 bases). CDR1 and CDR2 (germline): SGHVS, FNYEAQ. This CDR3 is built from 16 residues. V lost 5 bases and J lost 0, with 14 bases in between. CDR3 protein: CASSPLGQSSYNEQFF. Here the CDR3 DNA reads TGTGCCAGCAGCCCTCTTGGACAGAGCTCCTACAATGAGCAGTTCTTC.

This clonotype has only a few counts. The CDR3 protein is CAIGTSYNEQFF. The CDR3 DNA reads as TGTGCCATCGGGACTTCCTACAATGAGCAGTTCTTC. This chain connects TRBV10-3 to TRBJ2-1; D might be TRBD2 (6 bases). V was cut by 8 bases and J by 1 base, with 6 bases left in between. The CDR3 runs 12 residues. Germline V lookup: CDR1 ENHRY, CDR2 SYGVKD.

The chain joins TRBV20-1 to TRBJ2-2; 13 nucleotides agree with TRBD2. Germline lookup yields CDR1 DFQATT and CDR2 SNEGSKA (reference sequence). V trimming: 1 base; J trimming: 8 bases; junction bases outside the gene matches: 4. This CDR3 is built from 15 residues. The CDR3 nucleotides are TGCAGTGCTAGAGCCAGGACTAGCGGGAGAGGGGAGCTGTTTTTT. Translated: CSARARTSGRGELFF.

The gene calls are TRBV19 and TRBJ2-7; unclear D gene. V lost 7 bases and J lost 0, with 13 bases in between. The germline V gene encodes CDR1 LNHDA and CDR2 SQIVND (reference sequence). The CDR3 totals 14 residues. The CDR3 DNA follows: TGTGCCAGTAAGGCCACAGTGAACTCCTACGAGCAGTACTTC. Residues: CASKATVNSYEQYF.